This TCR beta chain derives from a study of tumor and adjacent non-tumor tissue in lung cancer. About the study: Patients were aged about 31 to 76, approximately ten men and about five women, stage I to III.

Overall study results and limits: In normal lung, the top 100 clones were significantly more dominant than in tumor. Compared with tumor, normal lung showed significantly lower TCR diversity.

The germline V gene encodes CDR1 MGHRA and CDR2 YSYEKL. This CDR3 region has 13 residues. Three rounds of nested PCR, following a modified ARM-PCR protocol, produced the TCRbeta library. One entry per CDR3 protein results from TCRdb running MiXCR on the multiplex PCR reads. The sample has roughly 120,000 distinct CDR3 sequences, 60% to 70% seen once; the top ten hold over 15%. As concerns this clonotype: Its antigen is unidentified. The junction does not match germline at one end; this may be a read error.

This sample's RNA came from whole unsorted tissue. The normal lung tissue was taken more than 3 cm from the tumor edge. Donors were chemotherapy-naive, newly diagnosed lung cancer surgical patients in China, August–late 2014. The sample comprised distant non-tumor lung tissue. V is TRBV4-1 and J is TRBJ2-2; D perhaps matches TRBD2 (6 bases). The receptor comes from a man in his fifties or sixties with non-small cell lung cancer. CDR3 in DNA: TGCGCCAGTAGCCGAGGAGGGACCGGGAAGCTGTTTTTT. As protein: CASSRGGTGKLFF.